This T cell receptor beta chain was documented in a study of blood T cell repertoires in COVID-19. Libraries were prepared by immunoSEQ multiplex PCR; TCRdb keeps only in-frame clonotypes and omits some of them. Seen here are about 300,000 clones, about 87% observed once, and the top ten hold roughly 1.6%. Germline V gives CDR1 ENHRY, CDR2 SYGVKD. This CDR3 has 14 residues. The V end was cut by 3 bases, the J end by 5 bases, with 14 bases between. This TCR derives from a woman between 40 and 55 years old who had recovered from COVID-19. The J gene is TRBJ2-7, the V gene TRBV10-3, with D possibly TRBD2 on 7 matching bases. What was sequenced was peripheral blood. The CDR3 is CAISDGREGDEQYF. In DNA form, the CDR3 reads TGTGCCATCAGTGATGGCAGGGAGGGGGACGAGCAGTACTTC.